Below are 4 T cell receptor beta chains sequenced from a single sample in a study of blood T cell repertoires in COVID-19. The method was immunoSEQ multiplex PCR; TCRdb's version includes in-frame clones alone and lacks a portion of them. The sample includes about 260,000 clones, around 87% of them seen just once. Material for sequencing was peripheral blood. Source of these receptors: a woman in her thirties or forties who had recovered from COVID-19.

The chain links TRBV5-1 to TRBJ2-3; 11 bases align to TRBD2. The CDR3 runs 16 residues. Germline values: CDR1 SGHRS, CDR2 YFSETQ. Losses at the gene ends were 4 bases for V and 0 bases for J; bases not matched to a gene: 4. CDR3 loop: CASSTSGGLSTDTQYF. The DNA for the CDR3 is TGCGCCAGCAGCACTAGCGGGGGCCTAAGCACAGATACGCAGTATTTT.

The rearrangement uses TRBV21-1 and TRBJ2-2; TRBD2, the D gene given by the table, was not confirmed from the DNA. TRBV21-1 is a pseudogene. CDR3 length: 19 amino acids. The CDR3 reads CASSKALWLSLRNTGELFF. CDR3 sequence (DNA): TGTGCCAGCAGCAAAGCGCTTTGGCTTAGCCTGCGGAACACCGGGGAGCTGTTTTTT.

The chain has TRBV7-2 and TRBJ2-7, with D unresolved. Germline V gives CDR1 SGHTA, CDR2 FQGNSA. Deletions cut 0 bases from V and 0 bases from J, with 9 bases between. CDR3 size: 15 residues. The CDR3 coding sequence is TGTGCCAGCAGCTTAGCCACTTCGAGCTCCTACGAGCAGTACTTC. As protein: CASSLATSSSYEQYF.

This sequence joins TRBV19 and TRBJ2-5; possible D gene TRBD1, 5 bases. The CDR3 sequence is 15 residues long. The V gene lost 3 bases and the J gene lost 3 bases, with 14 bases spanning the gap. Per the germline V gene, CDR1 is LNHDA and CDR2 is SQIVND (reference sequence). CDR3 in DNA: TGTGCCAGTAGTATTTTCCCGGCAGGGAAAGAGACCCAGTACTTC. This codes for CASSIFPAGKETQYF.